This T cell receptor (beta chain) was recorded in a study of shared clonotypes between healthy human individuals. In the study overall: Donor ages ranged 18 to 49 years: two women, a few men. Broader study findings: Between a few donors, naive CD4 clonotypes were shared at a level of around 5.1%.

The germline CDR1 and CDR2 sequences are SNHLY and FYNNEI. This CDR3 is built from 15 residues. The J segment lost 4 bases and the V segment lost 5 bases, leaving 7 bases of the junction unmatched. About this clone itself: The antigen is not known.

Both subsets, CD45RA+ naive and CD45RA-negative memory, were split from the CD4+ cells. Original handling: ImmunoSEQ sequences covered only the junction and lacked quality scores; filtering therefore differed. Assay used: immunoSEQ multiplex PCR; TCRdb lists only in-frame clones, some missing. The D gene and trimming were derived from the DNA, and the V and J assignments and clone size from that table. The sample has hundreds of thousands of clones; roughly 73% are singletons. The chain combines TRBV2 with TRBJ2-3; 9 bases map to TRBD1. The receptor was derived from a woman in her twenties or thirties in good health. The sequencing input was memory CD4+ T cells sorted from blood. Subset described: CD45RA-negative fraction. The CDR3 nucleotides are TGTGCCAGCAGTCAGAGGCGGACAGGGGCAGATACGCAGTATTTT. Protein: CASSQRRTGADTQYF.